The 23 T cell receptor beta chains below all came from one sample that was sequenced in a study of shared clonotypes between healthy human individuals. TCRdb's table, derived via immunoSEQ multiplex PCR, lists solely in-frame clones and lacks some. The sample lists a few million clones, around 90% seen once, with under 0.15% in the top ten. The sequenced sample consisted of naive CD4+ T cells sorted from blood. The subset is: CD45RA+ positively selected. These receptors all come from a man aged 18 to 29 in good health.

This chain uses TRBV29-1 with TRBJ1-1; perhaps TRBD1 as D (5 bases). This CDR3 is 14 amino acids long. The V end lost 5 bases, the J end lost 2 bases, and 15 bases lay between the germline ends. Germline V gene lookup returns CDR1 SQVTM and CDR2 ANQGSEA. The CDR3 reads CSVRSTDVNTEAFF. The CDR3 nucleotides read TGCAGCGTTAGATCGACAGATGTCAACACTGAAGCTTTCTTT.

The chain is built from TRBV11-3 and TRBJ2-1; a weak D match, TRBD2 (5 bases). Looked up from germline, CDR1 is SGHNT and CDR2 is YENEEA. The CDR3 is 14 residues long. V gave up 9 bases and J gave up 6 bases, with 18 bases separating them. CDR3 amino acids: CARSPGLAPNEQFF. The CDR3 nucleotides are TGTGCCAGATCGCCTGGGCTAGCCCCCAATGAGCAGTTCTTC.

As concerns this clone: Other DNA sequences in the sample encode the same CDR3. J is TRBJ2-7 and V is TRBV5-1; D is possibly TRBD1 or TRBD2 (5 bases each). The CDR3 runs 14 residues. Germline CDR1 reads SGHRS; CDR2 reads YFSETQ. V lost 4 bases and J 0 bases, leaving 11 bases between the germline ends. DNA for the CDR3: TGCGCCAGCAGCCTGGGGACCCACTCCTACGAGCAGTACTTC. It encodes CASSLGTHSYEQYF.

The chain couples TRBV6-6 to TRBJ1-1, with TRBD1 identical over 8 bases. CDR1 and CDR2 from the germline V gene are MNHNY and SVGAGI (reference sequence). The junction had 14 bases not matched to a gene; V was cut back by 8 bases and J by 3 bases. This CDR3 has 16 residues. The CDR3 nucleotides are TGTGCCAGCTTTACTTCCACCGGGACAGGCTACACTGAAGCTTTCTTT. This encodes CASFTSTGTGYTEAFF.

The chain links TRBV5-4 to TRBJ2-2; possibly TRBD2 for D (5 bases). Germline V lookup: CDR1 SGHNT, CDR2 YYREEE (reference sequence). V was trimmed by 4 bases and J by 0 bases, leaving 10 bases between them. The CDR3 length is 15 residues. The CDR3: CASSIGLANTGELFF. CDR3 sequence (DNA): TGTGCCAGCAGCATCGGACTGGCGAACACCGGGGAGCTGTTTTTT.

This clone was seen only once. J is TRBJ2-2 and V is TRBV30; 8 nucleotides match TRBD2. V lost 3 bases and J lost 6; bases outside the gene matches: 6. The CDR3 sequence is 14 residues long. Germline V gene lookup returns CDR1 GTSNPN and CDR2 SVGIG (reference sequence). Written as DNA, the CDR3 is TGTGCCTGGAGGTTCGCGGGAGGTGCCGGGGAGCTGTTTTTT. Protein: CAWRFAGGAGELFF.

This chain connects TRBV27 to TRBJ2-3; no firm D call. The germline V gene has CDR1 MNHEY and CDR2 SMNVEV (reference sequence). CDR3 size: 16 residues. The ends were cut back, 3 bases at V and 1 base at J, with 14 bases in the middle. This CDR3 is CASSLKALFGTDTQYF. In nucleotides, the CDR3 is TGTGCCAGCAGTTTGAAAGCGCTCTTCGGCACAGATACGCAGTATTTT.

The gene calls are TRBV7-2 and TRBJ2-3, with 7 bases that match TRBD1. With 6 bases clipped from V and 2 bases from J, the junction kept 8 bases outside the gene matches. The CDR3 consists of 15 residues. The germline gives CDR1 SGHTA, CDR2 FQGNSA. The DNA for the CDR3 is TGTGCCAGCAGACCGGACAGGACATACACAGATACGCAGTATTTT. It yields the protein CASRPDRTYTDTQYF.

The CDR3 sequence is CASSPRLAHTGELFF. The CDR3 DNA reads as TGTGCCAGCTCACCACGGCTAGCGCACACCGGGGAGCTGTTTTTT. The chain has TRBV18 and TRBJ2-2, with D possibly matching TRBD2 (6 bases). V lost 1 base, J lost 3 bases, and 9 bases lay in between. The CDR3 has 15 amino acids. Germline assignment: CDR1 KGHSH and CDR2 LQKENI.

With regard to this clone: The sample carries other DNA sequences with the same CDR3. The chain is built from TRBV30 and TRBJ1-2; D not resolved. CDR1 and CDR2 from the germline V gene are GTSNPN and SVGIG (reference sequence). This CDR3 spans 12 amino acids. The ends were cut back, 4 bases at V and 5 bases at J, with 11 bases in the middle. CDR3 protein: CAWTEGSYGYTF. The CDR3, as DNA: TGTGCCTGGACGGAAGGGAGTTATGGCTACACCTTC.

The chain links TRBV5-5 to TRBJ1-6; TRBD1 is a possible D gene (6 bases). The CDR3 runs to 15 residues. The V gene lost 2 bases and the J gene lost 7 bases, with 13 bases spanning the gap. Germline CDR1 and CDR2: SGHKS and YYEKEE (reference sequence). CDR3 residues: CASSFDGQPNSPLHF. The CDR3 DNA is TGTGCCAGCAGCTTTGACGGACAGCCCAATTCACCCCTCCACTTT.

This rearrangement joins TRBV18 to TRBJ1-2; the D gene is possibly TRBD1 (6 bases). The V and J ends lost 2 bases and 7 bases respectively, with 14 bases between them. The CDR3 spans 14 residues. CDR1 is KGHSH and CDR2 is LQKENI in the germline V gene. The CDR3 sequence: CASSPNREGSGYTF. The CDR3 nucleotides read TGTGCCAGCTCACCAAACAGGGAGGGCTCTGGCTACACCTTC.

The chain has TRBV7-2 and TRBJ1-2; perhaps TRBD1 as D (6 bases). The V end lost 5 bases, the J end lost 1 base, and 17 bases lay between the germline ends. CDR3 length equals 16 residues. Germline V gives CDR1 SGHTA, CDR2 FQGNSA. This CDR3 reads CASSRTVTLFNYGYTF. The CDR3 DNA follows: TGTGCCAGCAGCCGGACAGTCACCCTCTTTAACTATGGCTACACCTTC.

This clone was observed a single time. This chain connects TRBV5-1 to TRBJ2-3; D not certain. Germline CDR1 is SGHRS and CDR2 is YFSETQ. CDR3 length: 13 residues. Between the trimmed V and J ends, which lost 0 bases and 4 bases, there was a span of 6 bases. The CDR3 DNA sequence: TGCGCCAGCAGCTTGGCCATAGCAGATACGCAGTATTTT. Its translation is CASSLAIADTQYF.

This clone was seen a handful of times. The chain uses TRBV10-3 and TRBJ2-2; TRBD2 is a possible D gene (5 bases). V gave up 4 bases and J gave up 4 bases, with 7 bases separating them. The germline CDR1 and CDR2 sequences are ENHRY and SYGVKD. The CDR3 is 13 amino acids. The chain's CDR3 is CAISVEGTGELFF. CDR3 sequence (DNA): TGTGCCATCAGTGTAGAGGGCACCGGGGAGCTGTTTTTT.

This chain connects TRBV4-1 to TRBJ1-5, with 8 bases matching TRBD1. CDR3 length equals 16 residues. Germline loops: CDR1 MGHRA, CDR2 YSYEKL. V shed 4 bases, J shed 2 bases, and the junction held 7 bases outside the gene matches. The DNA of the CDR3 is TGCGCCAGCAGCCCCGGACAGGGAGGGGGCAATCAGCCCCAGCATTTT. This translates into CASSPGQGGGNQPQHF.

This clone was picked up a small number of times. The rearrangement uses TRBV5-6 and TRBJ1-2; possibly TRBD1 for D (6 bases). The CDR3 contains 13 residues. Germline-derived CDR1 and CDR2 are SGHDT and YYEEEE. Trimming left V 0 bases short and J 5 bases short, with 8 bases between. This chain's CDR3 is CASSLAQGYGYTF. CDR3 nucleotides: TGTGCCAGCAGCTTGGCCCAGGGGTATGGCTACACCTTC.

V and J are TRBV28 and TRBJ1-1; D possibly corresponds to TRBD1 (6 bases). Looked up from germline, CDR1 is MDHEN and CDR2 is SYDVKM. V gave up 4 bases and J gave up 5 bases, with 14 bases separating them. This CDR3 is 14 amino acids long. The CDR3 DNA sequence: TGTGCCAGCAGTTCCCTAAGGGGGAGGACTGAAGCTTTCTTT. Its translation: CASSSLRGRTEAFF.

CDR3 nucleotide sequence: TGTGCCATCAGCCAGTTAATGGGACTAGCGGGAGGTCAAGAGACCCAGTACTTC. Its protein product is CAISQLMGLAGGQETQYF. This chain links TRBV10-3 with TRBJ2-5; 15 bases map to TRBD2. CDR3 length: 18 residues. Trimming at V came to 6 bases and at J to 2 bases, leaving 10 bases not matched to a gene. Germline V gene data show CDR1 as ENHRY and CDR2 as SYGVKD.

This sequence joins TRBV13 and TRBJ1-1; no definite D call. The CDR3 loop spans 17 amino acids. Germline V CDR1 and CDR2: PRHDT, FYEKMQ (reference sequence). The V and J ends lost 3 bases and 2 bases respectively, with 19 bases between them. CDR3 amino acids: CASSLDSEILRNTEAFF. The CDR3 region has the DNA TGTGCCAGCAGCTTGGATTCTGAGATTCTGAGAAACACTGAAGCTTTCTTT.

The chain uses TRBV2 and TRBJ1-3; D is ambiguous. The length of the CDR3 is 13 residues. V was clipped by 8 bases and J by 1 base, with 9 bases between them. CDR1 and CDR2 (germline): SNHLY, FYNNEI. The CDR3 loop is CASEGLSGNTIYF. In DNA, the CDR3 is TGTGCCAGCGAGGGTCTTTCTGGAAACACCATATATTTT.

The chain joins TRBV7-2 to TRBJ1-3; TRBD1 aligns across 10 bases. Trimming took 4 bases from V and 2 from J; bases not matched to a gene: 5. Germline V gene lookup returns CDR1 SGHTA and CDR2 FQGNSA. CDR3 length equals 16 residues. CDR3 amino acids: CASSWGDRGTGNTIYF. The DNA for the CDR3 is TGTGCCAGCAGCTGGGGGGACAGGGGAACTGGAAACACCATATATTTT.

The rearrangement uses TRBV6-5 and TRBJ2-1; 9 bases are a match to TRBD2. The junction had 4 bases not matched to a gene; V was cut back by 0 bases and J by 4 bases. Germline loops: CDR1 MNHEY, CDR2 SVGAGI. The CDR3 consists of 16 residues. CDR3: CASSYSRLADYNEQFF. The CDR3 DNA sequence: TGTGCCAGCAGTTACTCTCGACTAGCGGATTACAATGAGCAGTTCTTC.